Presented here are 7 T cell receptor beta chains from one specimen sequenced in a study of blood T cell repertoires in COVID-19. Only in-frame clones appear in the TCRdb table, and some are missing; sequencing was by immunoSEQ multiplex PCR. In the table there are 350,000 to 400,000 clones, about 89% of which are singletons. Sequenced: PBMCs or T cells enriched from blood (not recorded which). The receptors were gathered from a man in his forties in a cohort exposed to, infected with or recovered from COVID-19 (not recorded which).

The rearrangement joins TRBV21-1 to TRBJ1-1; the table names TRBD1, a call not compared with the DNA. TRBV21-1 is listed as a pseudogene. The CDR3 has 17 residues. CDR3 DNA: TGTGCCAGCAGCAAAGAAGGTGGACAGGGGAGGAACACTGAAGCTTTCTTT. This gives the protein CASSKEGGQGRNTEAFF.

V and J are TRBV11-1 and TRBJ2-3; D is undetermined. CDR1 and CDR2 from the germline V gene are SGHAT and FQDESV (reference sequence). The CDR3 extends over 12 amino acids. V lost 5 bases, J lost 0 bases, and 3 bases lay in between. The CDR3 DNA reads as TGTGCCAGCAGCCTAAGCACAGATACGCAGTATTTT. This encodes CASSLSTDTQYF.

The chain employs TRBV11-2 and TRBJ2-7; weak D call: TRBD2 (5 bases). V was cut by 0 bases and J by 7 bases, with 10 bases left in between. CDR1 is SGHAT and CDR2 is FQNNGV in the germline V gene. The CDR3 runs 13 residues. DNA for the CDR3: TGTGCCAGCAGCTTAGATCGCCGGGATGAGCAGTACTTC. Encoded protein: CASSLDRRDEQYF.

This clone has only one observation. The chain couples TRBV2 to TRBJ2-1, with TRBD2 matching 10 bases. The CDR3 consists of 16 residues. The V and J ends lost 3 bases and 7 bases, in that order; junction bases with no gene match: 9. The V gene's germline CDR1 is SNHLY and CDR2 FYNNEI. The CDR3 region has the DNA TGTGCCAGCAGTGACCCGGGACTAGCGACCGATAATGAGCAGTTCTTC. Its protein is CASSDPGLATDNEQFF.

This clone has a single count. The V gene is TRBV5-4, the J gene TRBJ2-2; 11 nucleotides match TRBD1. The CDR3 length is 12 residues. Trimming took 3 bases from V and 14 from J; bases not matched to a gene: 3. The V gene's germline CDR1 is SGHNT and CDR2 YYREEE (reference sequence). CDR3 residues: CASSWDRGGLFF. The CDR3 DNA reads TGTGCCAGCAGCTGGGACAGGGGGGGACTGTTTTTT.

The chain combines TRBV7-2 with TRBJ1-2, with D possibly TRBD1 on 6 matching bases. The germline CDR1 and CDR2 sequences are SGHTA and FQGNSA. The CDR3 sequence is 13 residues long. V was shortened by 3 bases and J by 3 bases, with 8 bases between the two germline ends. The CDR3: CASSLDSDYGYTF. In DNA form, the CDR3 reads TGTGCCAGCAGCTTGGACAGCGACTATGGCTACACCTTC.

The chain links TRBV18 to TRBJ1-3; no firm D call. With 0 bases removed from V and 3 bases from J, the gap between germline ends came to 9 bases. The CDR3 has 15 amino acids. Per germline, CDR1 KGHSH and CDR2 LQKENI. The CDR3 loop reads CASSPPTRVGNTIYF. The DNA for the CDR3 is TGTGCCAGCTCACCACCCACGAGGGTTGGAAACACCATATATTTT.